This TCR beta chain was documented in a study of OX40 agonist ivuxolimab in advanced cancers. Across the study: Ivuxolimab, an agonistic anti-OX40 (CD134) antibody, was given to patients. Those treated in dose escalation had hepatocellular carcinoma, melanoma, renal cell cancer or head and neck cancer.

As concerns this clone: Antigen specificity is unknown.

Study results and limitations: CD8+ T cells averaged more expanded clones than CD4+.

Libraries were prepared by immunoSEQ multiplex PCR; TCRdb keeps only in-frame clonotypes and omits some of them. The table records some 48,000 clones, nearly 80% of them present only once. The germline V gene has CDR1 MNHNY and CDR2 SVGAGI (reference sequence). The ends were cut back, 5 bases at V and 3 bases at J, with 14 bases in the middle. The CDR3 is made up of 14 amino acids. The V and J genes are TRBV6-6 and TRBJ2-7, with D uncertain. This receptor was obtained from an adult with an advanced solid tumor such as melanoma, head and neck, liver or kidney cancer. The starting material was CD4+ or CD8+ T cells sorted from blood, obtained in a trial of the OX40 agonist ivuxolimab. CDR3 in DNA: TGTGCCAGCAGTGACTTGTTAGTCCGCTACGAGCAGTACTTC. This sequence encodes CASSDLLVRYEQYF.